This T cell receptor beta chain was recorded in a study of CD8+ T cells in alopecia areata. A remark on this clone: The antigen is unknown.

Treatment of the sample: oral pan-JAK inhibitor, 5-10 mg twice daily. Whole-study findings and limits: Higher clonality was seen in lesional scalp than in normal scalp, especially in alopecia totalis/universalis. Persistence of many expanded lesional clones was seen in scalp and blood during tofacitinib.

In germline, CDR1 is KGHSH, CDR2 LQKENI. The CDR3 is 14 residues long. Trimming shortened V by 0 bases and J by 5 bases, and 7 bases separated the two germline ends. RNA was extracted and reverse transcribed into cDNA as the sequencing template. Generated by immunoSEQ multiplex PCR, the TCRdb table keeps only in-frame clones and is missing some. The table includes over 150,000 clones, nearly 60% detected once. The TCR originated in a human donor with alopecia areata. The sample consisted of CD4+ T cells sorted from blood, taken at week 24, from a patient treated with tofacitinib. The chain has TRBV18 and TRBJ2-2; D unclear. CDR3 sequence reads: CASSPPSGTGELFF. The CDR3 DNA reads TGTGCCAGCTCACCACCTTCTGGAACCGGGGAGCTGTTTTTT.